One and the same sample provided the 2 T cell receptor beta chains below, sequenced in a study of cytomegalovirus exposure and HLA in healthy donors. Libraries were prepared by immunoSEQ multiplex PCR; TCRdb keeps only in-frame clonotypes and omits some of them. Of roughly 200,000 clones in the sample, more than 65% were seen once. Sequences were obtained from PBMCs. Every receptor here comes from a woman aged 18-29 years in good health and CMV-seropositive.

The rearrangement joins TRBV6-1 to TRBJ2-3; TRBD2 might be the D (6 bases). CDR1 MNHNS and CDR2 SASEGT come from the germline V gene. The V end lost 1 base, the J end lost 6 bases, and 11 bases lay between the germline ends. The CDR3 has 14 amino acids. The CDR3 spells CASSEGAGGDTQYF. The CDR3 DNA follows: TGTGCCAGCAGTGAAGGAGCGGGCGGGGATACGCAGTATTTT.

This chain uses TRBV5-6 with TRBJ1-5; tentatively, D is TRBD1 (6 bases). The ends were cut back, 1 base at V and 2 bases at J, with 13 bases in the middle. The CDR3 is 16 amino acids. Germline CDR1 and CDR2: SGHDT and YYEEEE. The CDR3 protein is CASSLNTGIGNQPQHF. Written as DNA, the CDR3 is TGTGCCAGCAGCTTGAATACAGGGATTGGCAATCAGCCCCAGCATTTT. Together with reference TRBV5-6 and TRBJ1-5, the CDR3 gives the full variable domain: DAGVTQSPTHLIKTRGQQVTLRCSPKSGHDTVSWYQQALGQGPQFIFQYYEEEERQRGNFPDRFSGHQFPNYSSELNVNALLLGDSALYLCASSLNTGIGNQPQHFGDGTRLSIL.